This TCR beta chain was sequenced during a study of blood T cell repertoires in COVID-19 (dated by TCRdb to 2020 to 2022). Regarding the study in general: Collaborator samples came from the United States, Italy and Spain and covered acute and convalescent phases of COVID-19. The material from the prospective study consisted of cDNA or gDNA derived from T cells, B-cell-depleted T cells, or PBMCs. The dataset comprised deeply sampled blood TCRbeta repertoires from subjects exposed to, actively infected with, or recovered from COVID-19. The repertoires were released in a freely available public database intended as a resource for research on the immune response to SARS-CoV-2. The samples were drawn from two sources: the first 160 participants of the ongoing ImmuneRACE study, and fewer than 1,500 subjects contributed by 6 global collaborators. Nearly every sample came with metadata listing a de-identified subject ID, COVID-19 status, age in years and sex. HLA class I and class II types, where available, came from metadata supplied by the sample provider rather than from assay-based typing. Overall study results and their limits: How much clinical and demographic metadata was included differed by source and by participant, and the metadata was provided uncurated.

The CDR3 contains 16 residues, cysteine and phenylalanine counted. CDR3 DNA is the only sequence kept; it has 48 bases, read in frame from the first base. CDR1 SGHRS and CDR2 YFSETQ are derived from the germline V gene. V sheds 1 base and J sheds 0 bases, leaving 10 bases between their ends. A second Seattle source provided samples from volunteer blood donors who had recovered from COVID-19. Collaborating institutions collected whole blood in K2EDTA tubes following their own protocols. For TCRbeta analysis, collaborators shipped samples in one of three forms: frozen whole blood, isolated PBMCs, or DNA extracted from either of those sample types. Regarding this clone: Its antigen target is currently unknown. The sample holds no much larger clone one base away, and base qualities are not on file.

The immunoSEQ Assay, a bias-controlled multiplex PCR, was used to amplify TCRbeta CDR3 regions from genomic DNA. In the source study's methods: The number of nucleated cells in each sample was estimated by amplification of reference gene primers within the assay. To quantify the absolute abundance of each unique TCRbeta CDR3 rearrangement, sequence reads were collapsed and filtered. Productive Simpson clonality was computed per sample as the square root of Simpson's diversity index over productive rearrangements. As stored in TCRdb, this immuneACCESS dataset retains in-frame rearrangements with V and J assigned. A fraction of the clones does not appear; measured against another copy, unresolved V genes explain less than half of the discrepancy, and the remainder lacks a known reason. V, J and clone size reflect that table, while D and trimming were determined from the DNA. Across this sample there are 230,000 or so clones, with 89% seen only once. The ten biggest clones cover about 4.5% of the sample.

The sequenced sample was peripheral blood. This sequence was found in a middle-aged woman who had recovered from COVID-19. The chain is assembled from TRBV5-1 and TRBJ1-4, and TRBD1 may be the D gene, going by 5 matching bases. The CDR3: CASSLTGGSTNEKLFF. The DNA sequence follows: TGCGCCAGCAGCTTGACCGGGGGATCAACTAATGAAAAACTGTTTTTT.